This is a list of T cell receptor beta chains from one sample in a study of OX40 agonist ivuxolimab in advanced cancers. The repertoire was sequenced with immunoSEQ multiplex PCR; TCRdb's copy has only in-frame clones and lacks some. The sample records approximately 62,000 clones, approximately 92% being singletons. Here the sequenced sample was CD4+ or CD8+ T cells sorted from blood, taken in a trial of the OX40 agonist ivuxolimab. The receptor source for this set is an adult with an advanced solid tumor such as melanoma, head and neck, liver or kidney cancer. Both conserved end residues are part of each CDR3. A D gene is named only where the DNA matches it firmly. Part of the rows lack a size; the others show once, few, many or a class for expanded clones.

v_gene,j_gene,abundance,d_gene,CDR3aa,CDR3nt
TRBV29-1,TRBJ2-1,NA,NA,CSVRIQGSEQFF,TGCAGCGTCCGTATACAGGGATCTGAGCAGTTCTTC
TRBV13,TRBJ2-7,NA,NA,CASSLGLTVGEQYF,TGTGCCAGCAGCTTAGGCCTGACTGTGGGGGAGCAGTACTTC
TRBV29-1,TRBJ1-2,NA,NA,CSVEARWLADGYTF,TGCAGCGTTGAAGCCCGGTGGCTCGCGGATGGCTACACCTTC
TRBV6-5,TRBJ2-2,once,NA,CASSSPGEYTGELFF,TGTGCCAGCAGTTCCCCGGGGGAGTACACCGGGGAGCTGTTTTTT
TRBV5-1,TRBJ1-1,NA,TRBD1,CASSFDRDQGTEAFF,TGCGCCAGCAGCTTTGACAGGGACCAGGGGACTGAAGCTTTCTTT
TRBV6-5,TRBJ2-1,NA,TRBD2,CASSTAGGPNEQFF,TGTGCCAGCAGTACAGCGGGAGGGCCCAATGAGCAGTTCTTC
TRBV10-1,TRBJ1-1,NA,NA,CASKEGSGTEAFF,TGCGCCAGCAAAGAGGGGTCAGGCACTGAAGCTTTCTTT
TRBV2,TRBJ1-4,once,NA,CASSAHMDEKLFF,TGTGCCAGCAGTGCCCATATGGATGAAAAACTGTTTTTT
TRBV29-1,TRBJ2-2,NA,TRBD2,CSAGTSTTGELFF,TGCAGCGCCGGGACTAGCACAACCGGGGAGCTGTTTTTT
TRBV7-8,TRBJ2-5,NA,TRBD2,CASSLALAGAKYQETQYF,TGTGCCAGCAGCTTAGCTCTAGCGGGGGCCAAGTACCAAGAGACCCAGTACTTC
TRBV4-2,TRBJ1-1,NA,NA,CASSPYGSNTEAFF,TGTGCCAGCAGCCCCTACGGTTCGAACACTGAAGCTTTCTTT
TRBV28,TRBJ1-1,NA,NA,CASSLQGQNTEAFF,TGTGCCAGCAGTTTGCAGGGGCAGAACACTGAAGCTTTCTTT
TRBV28,TRBJ2-2,NA,NA,CASSFPGEGVNTGELFF,TGTGCCAGCAGTTTTCCGGGGGAGGGGGTGAACACCGGGGAGCTGTTTTTT
TRBV19,TRBJ2-3,NA,NA,CASTQTQGDTQYF,TGTGCCAGTACCCAGACTCAAGGGGATACGCAGTATTTT
TRBV5-6,TRBJ2-1,NA,TRBD2,CASSPSGINLYNEQFF,TGTGCCAGCAGTCCTAGCGGAATTAACCTATACAATGAGCAGTTCTTC
TRBV2,TRBJ1-2,few,NA,CASRNERGYTF,TGTGCCAGCAGGAACGAAAGAGGCTACACCTTC
TRBV6-4,TRBJ2-1,NA,NA,CASSPGGNNEQFF,TGTGCCAGCAGCCCCGGGGGCAATAATGAGCAGTTCTTC
TRBV5-4,TRBJ2-7,NA,NA,CASSLSGQQYF,TGTGCCAGCAGCTTGAGTGGGCAGCAGTACTTC
TRBV6-6,TRBJ1-1,NA,NA,CASSPGAGAFF,TGTGCCAGCAGTCCAGGGGCGGGAGCTTTCTTT
TRBV7-6,TRBJ1-6,NA,NA,CASSPQIPNSPLHF,TGTGCCAGCAGCCCCCAAATACCCAATTCACCCCTCCACTTT
TRBV5-1,TRBJ2-5,NA,NA,CASSLAVLYEGRETQYF,TGCGCCAGCAGCTTGGCGGTTCTCTACGAGGGGAGAGAGACCCAGTACTTC
TRBV9,TRBJ2-2,NA,TRBD2,CASSAPLGGGASGELFF,TGTGCCAGCAGCGCCCCGCTGGGCGGGGGGGCCTCCGGGGAGCTGTTTTTT
TRBV10-1,TRBJ2-7,NA,NA,CASSDAGTFTYEQYF,TGCGCCAGCAGTGATGCAGGGACTTTTACCTACGAGCAGTACTTC
TRBV19,TRBJ2-7,once,TRBD2,CASRLTSGSYEQYF,TGTGCCAGTAGATTAACTAGCGGCTCCTACGAGCAGTACTTC
TRBV5-8,TRBJ2-7,NA,NA,CASSLGLGSEQYF,TGTGCCAGCAGCTTGGGTCTGGGTTCCGAGCAGTACTTC
TRBV11-2,TRBJ2-2,NA,TRBD2,CASSWDGLAGGLPGELFF,TGTGCCAGCAGCTGGGATGGACTAGCGGGGGGCCTTCCCGGGGAGCTGTTTTTT
TRBV7-6,TRBJ2-1,NA,NA,CASSSASAGEQFF,TGTGCCAGCAGCTCCGCTAGCGCCGGCGAGCAGTTCTTC
TRBV14,TRBJ1-1,NA,TRBD1,CASSRGRGLGTEAFF,TGTGCCAGCAGCCGGGGCAGGGGGCTTGGTACTGAAGCTTTCTTT
TRBV29-1,TRBJ1-4,NA,NA,CSVEGTDNEKLFF,TGCAGCGTTGAAGGGACGGATAATGAAAAACTGTTTTTT
TRBV9,TRBJ1-2,once,NA,CASSDRGGYGYTF,TGTGCCAGCAGCGATCGGGGCGGCTATGGCTACACCTTC
TRBV19,TRBJ2-3,NA,TRBD2,CASSLAGSTDTQYF,TGTGCCAGTAGTCTAGCGGGTAGCACAGATACGCAGTATTTT
TRBV19,TRBJ2-5,NA,TRBD1,CASSIELLTGREETQYF,TGTGCCAGTAGTATAGAGCTATTGACAGGGAGAGAAGAGACCCAGTACTTC
TRBV9,TRBJ2-7,NA,TRBD2,CASSPSGLSYEQYF,TGTGCCAGCAGCCCTTCGGGACTATCCTACGAGCAGTACTTC
TRBV5-1,TRBJ1-6,NA,NA,CASSPGADSSPLHF,TGCGCCAGCAGCCCCGGGGCGGACTCTTCACCCCTCCACTTT
TRBV4-1,TRBJ1-5,NA,TRBD1,CASSPDGQANNQPQHF,TGCGCCAGCAGCCCAGATGGACAGGCGAACAATCAGCCCCAGCATTTT
TRBV15,TRBJ2-7,NA,NA,CATSRAVADYEQYF,TGTGCCACCAGCAGAGCTGTAGCTGATTACGAGCAGTACTTC
TRBV5-4,TRBJ2-7,NA,TRBD1,CASSRTGISYEQYF,TGTGCCAGCAGCAGGACAGGGATCTCCTACGAGCAGTACTTC
TRBV5-6,TRBJ2-7,NA,NA,CASSDRSYEQYF,TGTGCCAGCAGCGACCGATCCTACGAGCAGTACTTC
TRBV27,TRBJ1-1,NA,NA,CASSSGRGTEAFF,TGTGCCAGCAGTTCGGGGAGGGGGACTGAAGCTTTCTTT
TRBV27,TRBJ1-2,NA,NA,CASSLSAEASWPYGYTF,TGTGCCAGCAGTTTATCGGCGGAGGCGAGCTGGCCCTATGGCTACACCTTC
TRBV27,TRBJ2-3,NA,NA,CASSLYGDTQYF,TGTGCCAGCAGTTTATACGGAGATACGCAGTATTTT
TRBV10-1,TRBJ2-1,NA,TRBD2,CASSAGTSGGAYNEQFF,TGCGCCAGCAGTGCCGGGACTAGCGGGGGGGCCTACAATGAGCAGTTCTTC
TRBV18,TRBJ2-3,NA,NA,CASSPPEGGETDTQYF,TGTGCCAGCTCACCACCGGAGGGGGGAGAAACAGATACGCAGTATTTT
TRBV5-5,TRBJ1-2,NA,TRBD1,CASSSSGTGEGVGYTF,TGTGCCAGCAGCTCATCCGGGACAGGGGAAGGGGTTGGCTACACCTTC
TRBV9,TRBJ2-1,NA,TRBD1,CASSVETGGTNEQFF,TGTGCCAGCAGCGTAGAGACAGGGGGAACCAATGAGCAGTTCTTC
TRBV7-3,TRBJ2-1,NA,TRBD2,CASSPSGSSYNEQFF,TGTGCCAGCAGCCCGAGCGGGAGTTCCTACAATGAGCAGTTCTTC
TRBV27,TRBJ2-1,NA,NA,CASSLSSGPIYNEQFF,TGTGCCAGCAGTTTATCGTCGGGACCCATATACAATGAGCAGTTCTTC
TRBV5-1,TRBJ2-5,NA,TRBD2,CASSLTSGGTETQYF,TGCGCCAGCAGCTTAACTAGCGGGGGGACGGAGACCCAGTACTTC
TRBV18,TRBJ2-1,NA,TRBD2,CASSPETSGAADSPYEQFF,TGTGCCAGCTCACCAGAGACTAGCGGGGCGGCTGATAGCCCTTATGAGCAGTTCTTC
TRBV7-3,TRBJ2-6,NA,TRBD2,CASSPRTSLDSGANVLTF,TGTGCCAGCAGCCCCAGGACTAGCTTGGACTCTGGGGCCAACGTCCTGACTTTC